These 8 T cell receptor beta chains share one sample of origin, sequenced in a study of cytomegalovirus exposure and HLA in healthy donors. The PCR used 60 Vbeta and 13 Jbeta primers. Produced via immunoSEQ multiplex PCR; TCRdb's table is partial and in-frame only. The repertoire consists of about 190,000 clones, with 80% to 85% occurring once and the leading ten covering about 0.84%. Sequenced material: PBMCs. These TCRs come from a woman aged 18-29 years in good health and CMV-seronegative.

The rearrangement joins TRBV5-4 to TRBJ1-1; D gene unclear. The CDR3 length is 14 residues. Deletions cut 0 bases from V and 1 base from J, with 7 bases between. CDR1 and CDR2 (germline): SGHNT, YYREEE (reference sequence). The CDR3: CASSLDSRNTEAFF. The CDR3 DNA sequence: TGTGCCAGCAGCTTGGATAGCCGGAACACTGAAGCTTTCTTT.

V is TRBV30 and J is TRBJ2-7; D perhaps matches TRBD1 (5 bases). The CDR3 sequence is 12 residues long. Germline lookup yields CDR1 GTSNPN and CDR2 SVGIG (reference sequence). Trimming took off 5 bases at V and 1 base at J, with 9 bases between the two ends. The CDR3: CAWSGQSYEQYF. CDR3 nucleotides: TGTGCCTGGTCAGGGCAATCCTACGAGCAGTACTTC.

The chain joins TRBV30 to TRBJ1-5, with a possible D match to TRBD1 (5 bases). CDR3 length equals 13 residues. V was trimmed by 2 bases and J by 4 bases, leaving 9 bases between them. Germline V gene lookup returns CDR1 GTSNPN and CDR2 SVGIG (reference sequence). The CDR3 coding sequence is TGTGCCTGGAGTAATCGGGGGAATCAGCCCCAGCATTTT. This translates into CAWSNRGNQPQHF.

This chain links TRBV7-6 with TRBJ2-5; 9 bases are shared with TRBD1. CDR1 SGHVS and CDR2 FNYEAQ come from the germline V gene. The CDR3 is 16 residues long. Trimming cost V 6 bases and J 5 bases; bases outside gene matches: 13. The chain's CDR3 is CASSPHGTGFGETQYF. The CDR3 DNA reads TGTGCCAGCAGTCCACACGGGACAGGGTTTGGGGAGACCCAGTACTTC.

V is TRBV5-4 and J is TRBJ2-5; D might be TRBD2 (5 bases). Trimming removed 0 bases from V and 1 base from J, with 13 bases in between. The CDR3 runs to 16 residues. In germline, CDR1 is SGHNT, CDR2 YYREEE (reference sequence). CDR3 DNA: TGTGCCAGCAGCTTGGGGTCCGGGGTGCCCCAAGAGACCCAGTACTTC. Translated: CASSLGSGVPQETQYF.

This clone came up once. The V call is TRBV19, the J call TRBJ2-7; D may be TRBD2 (5 bases). Germline CDR1 LNHDA, CDR2 SQIVND (reference sequence). The CDR3 contains 12 residues. The V and J ends lost 8 bases and 6 bases respectively, with 14 bases between them. CDR3: CASPRPGCEQYF. The CDR3 DNA is TGTGCCAGTCCCAGGCCGGGATGCGAGCAGTACTTC.

This clone was found a few times. The V and J genes are TRBV5-4 and TRBJ1-5; TRBD1 matches at 8 bases. With 4 bases clipped from V and 5 bases from J, the junction kept 2 bases outside the gene matches. In germline, CDR1 is SGHNT, CDR2 YYREEE (reference sequence). The CDR3 consists of 13 residues. The CDR3 DNA is TGTGCCAGCAGCGCGGACAGGGATCAGCCCCAGCATTTT. This gives the protein CASSADRDQPQHF.

The V and J genes are TRBV5-1 and TRBJ1-4; weak D call: TRBD1 (6 bases). The CDR3 has 15 residues. Germline V CDR1 and CDR2: SGHRS, YFSETQ. The ends were cut back, 4 bases at V and 5 bases at J, with 15 bases in the middle. CDR3 region: CASSRSRDTNEKLFF. CDR3 sequence (DNA): TGCGCCAGCAGCCGATCCCGGGACACGAATGAAAAACTGTTTTTT.